This T cell receptor (beta chain) was recorded in a study of technical replicates of blood from a handful of donors (dated by TCRdb to 2016 to 2017). In this sample, this clone turned up once. Its target antigen remains unknown. No base-level quality is on record; no much larger clone is a single base apart. From a lookup of the germline V gene (reference sequence), CDR1 and CDR2 are LNHNV and YYDKDF. For this chain, trimming is 3 bases at the V end and 5 bases at the J end, and the number of junction bases without a gene match is 14. The CDR3 has 17 amino acids, counting the end cysteine and phenylalanine. Just CDR3 DNA is preserved here, 51 bases in frame from base 1. The protocol used for the library was the immunoSEQ multiplex PCR assay. TCRdb limited this immuneACCESS table to in-frame rearrangements with V and J called. A share of clones is missing; checked studies link under half to unresolved V genes, and the rest is unexplained. This sample holds about 62,000 clones; 80% to 90% were observed only once. The ten largest clones take up 5.2% of the sample.

Sequenced material: PBMCs. The chain is assembled from TRBV15 and TRBJ2-3, with 7 bases matching TRBD2. The TCR sequence derives from a human donor in good health. Some clones in this sample may be carry-over from other donors' samples. The CDR3 is CATSSQRASGPGDTQYF. The base sequence is TGTGCCACCAGCAGTCAGAGGGCTAGCGGACCGGGAGATACGCAGTATTTT. Beyond the CDR3, the reference TRBV15 and TRBJ2-3 genes provide the residues; the full variable domain reads: DAMVIQNPRYQVTQFGKPVTLSCSQTLNHNVMYWYQQKSSQAPKLLFHYYDKDFNNEADTPDNFQSRRPNTSFCFLDIRSPGLGDTAMYLCATSSQRASGPGDTQYFGPGTRLTVL.